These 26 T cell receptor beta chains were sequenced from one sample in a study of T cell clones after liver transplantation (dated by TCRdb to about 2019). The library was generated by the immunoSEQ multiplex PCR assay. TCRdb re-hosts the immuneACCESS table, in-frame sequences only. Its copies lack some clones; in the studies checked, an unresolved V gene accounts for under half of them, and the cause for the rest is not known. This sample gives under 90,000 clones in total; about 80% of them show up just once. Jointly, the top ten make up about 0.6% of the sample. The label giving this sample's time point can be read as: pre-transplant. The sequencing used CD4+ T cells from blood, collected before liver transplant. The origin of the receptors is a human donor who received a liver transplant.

CDR3 amino acids: CASSSYRTSGTYNEQFF. Here the CDR3 DNA reads TGTGCCAGCAGTTCCTATCGGACTAGCGGGACCTACAATGAGCAGTTCTTC. The chain carries TRBV27 and TRBJ2-1, with 12 bases lining up with TRBD2. Germline CDR1 is MNHEY and CDR2 is SMNVEV (reference sequence). The CDR3 has 17 residues. Trimming cost V 4 bases and J 2 bases; bases outside gene matches: 6.

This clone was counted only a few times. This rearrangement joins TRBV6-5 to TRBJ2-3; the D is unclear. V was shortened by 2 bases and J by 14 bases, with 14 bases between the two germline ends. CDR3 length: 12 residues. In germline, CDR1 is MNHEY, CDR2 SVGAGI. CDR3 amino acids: CASSYAYTQWYF. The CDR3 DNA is TGTGCCAGCAGTTACGCCTATACGCAGTGGTATTTT.

The CDR3, as DNA: TGTGCCAGCAGCCGGGGACAGGACACCGGGGAGCTGTTTTTT. Its translation is CASSRGQDTGELFF. This sequence joins TRBV7-8 and TRBJ2-2, with TRBD1 matching over 8 bases. Germline CDR1 reads SGHVS; CDR2 reads FQNEAQ. This CDR3 region has 14 residues. V trimming: 5 bases; J trimming: 3 bases; junction bases outside the gene matches: 2.

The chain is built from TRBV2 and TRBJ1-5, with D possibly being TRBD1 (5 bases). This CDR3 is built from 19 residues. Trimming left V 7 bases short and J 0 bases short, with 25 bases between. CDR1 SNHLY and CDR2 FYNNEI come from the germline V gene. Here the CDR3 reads CASTKESGTEYYSNQPQHF. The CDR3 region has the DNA TGTGCCAGCACTAAAGAATCCGGGACGGAATACTATAGCAATCAGCCCCAGCATTTT.

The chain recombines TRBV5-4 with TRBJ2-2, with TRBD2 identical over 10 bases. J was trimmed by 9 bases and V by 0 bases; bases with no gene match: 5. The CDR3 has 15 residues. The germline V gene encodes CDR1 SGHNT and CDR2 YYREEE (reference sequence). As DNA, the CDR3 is TGTGCCAGCAGCTTGGTGTCTAGCGGGAGCAGGGAGCTGTTTTTT. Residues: CASSLVSSGSRELFF.

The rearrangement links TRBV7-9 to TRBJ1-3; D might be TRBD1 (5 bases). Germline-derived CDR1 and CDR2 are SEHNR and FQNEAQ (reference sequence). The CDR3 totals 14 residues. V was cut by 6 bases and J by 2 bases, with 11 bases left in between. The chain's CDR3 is CASRRDVPGNTIYF. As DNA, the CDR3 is TGTGCCAGCAGGAGGGACGTGCCTGGAAACACCATATATTTT.

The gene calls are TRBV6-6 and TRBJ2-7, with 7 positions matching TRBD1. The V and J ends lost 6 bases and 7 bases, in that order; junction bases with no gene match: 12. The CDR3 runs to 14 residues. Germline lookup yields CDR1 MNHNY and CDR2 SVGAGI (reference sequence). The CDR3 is CASRRGWQGEEQYF. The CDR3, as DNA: TGTGCCAGCAGGAGGGGATGGCAGGGGGAAGAGCAGTACTTC.

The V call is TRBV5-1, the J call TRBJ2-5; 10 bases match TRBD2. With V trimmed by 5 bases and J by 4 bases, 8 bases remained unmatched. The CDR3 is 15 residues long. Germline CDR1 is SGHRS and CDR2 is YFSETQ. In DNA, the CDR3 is TGCGCCAGCAGGGAGAGCGGGAGGGCCAGAGAGACCCAGTACTTC. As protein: CASRESGRARETQYF.

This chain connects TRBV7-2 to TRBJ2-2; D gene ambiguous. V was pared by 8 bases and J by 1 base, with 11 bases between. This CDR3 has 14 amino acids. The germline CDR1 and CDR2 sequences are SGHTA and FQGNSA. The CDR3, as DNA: TGTGCCAGCCAGGTGGGCGGGAACACCGGGGAGCTGTTTTTT. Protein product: CASQVGGNTGELFF.

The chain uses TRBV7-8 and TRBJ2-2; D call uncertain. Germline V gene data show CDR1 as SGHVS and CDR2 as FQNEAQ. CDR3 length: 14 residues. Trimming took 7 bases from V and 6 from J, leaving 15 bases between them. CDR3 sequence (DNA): TGTGCCAGCACCCCCAAACTAAATGCCGGGGAGCTGTTTTTT. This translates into CASTPKLNAGELFF. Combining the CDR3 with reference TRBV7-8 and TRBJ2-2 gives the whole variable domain GAGVSQSPRYKVAKRGQDVALRCDPISGHVSLFWYQQALGQGPEFLTYFQNEAQLDKSGLPSDRFFAERPEGSVSTLKIQRTQQEDSAVYLCASTPKLNAGELFFGEGSRLTVL.

As DNA, the CDR3 is TGTGCCAGCAGTCTTCTCAGACTAGCGTCGAGCACAGATACGCAGTATTTT. Translating gives CASSLLRLASSTDTQYF. This sequence joins TRBV2 and TRBJ2-3; 8 positions agree with TRBD2. Trimming removed 5 bases from V and 0 bases from J; junction bases left unmatched: 10. The germline V gene encodes CDR1 SNHLY and CDR2 FYNNEI. The CDR3 sequence is 17 residues long.

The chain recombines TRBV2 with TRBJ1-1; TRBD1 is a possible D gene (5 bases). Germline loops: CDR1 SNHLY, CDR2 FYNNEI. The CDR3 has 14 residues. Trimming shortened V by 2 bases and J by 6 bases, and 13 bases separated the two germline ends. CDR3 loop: CASSERLGLPEAFF. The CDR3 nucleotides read TGTGCCAGCAGTGAACGCCTGGGACTGCCTGAAGCTTTCTTT.

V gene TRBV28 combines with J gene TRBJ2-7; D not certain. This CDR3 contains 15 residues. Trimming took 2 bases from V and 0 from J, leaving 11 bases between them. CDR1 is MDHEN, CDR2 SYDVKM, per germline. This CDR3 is CASSLRQYSSYEQYF. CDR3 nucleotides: TGTGCCAGCAGTTTACGGCAATACAGCTCCTACGAGCAGTACTTC.

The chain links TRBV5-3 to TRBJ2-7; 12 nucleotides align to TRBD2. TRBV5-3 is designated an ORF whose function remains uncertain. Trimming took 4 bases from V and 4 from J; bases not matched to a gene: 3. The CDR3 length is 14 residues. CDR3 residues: CARSRGTSGYEQYF. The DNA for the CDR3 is TGTGCCAGAAGCAGAGGGACTAGCGGGTACGAGCAGTACTTC.

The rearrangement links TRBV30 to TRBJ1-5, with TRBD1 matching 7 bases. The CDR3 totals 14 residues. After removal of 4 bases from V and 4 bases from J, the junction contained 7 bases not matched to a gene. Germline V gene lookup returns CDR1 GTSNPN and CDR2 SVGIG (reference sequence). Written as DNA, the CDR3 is TGTGCCTGGACGGGGAGACAGGGAAATCAGCCCCAGCATTTT. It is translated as CAWTGRQGNQPQHF.

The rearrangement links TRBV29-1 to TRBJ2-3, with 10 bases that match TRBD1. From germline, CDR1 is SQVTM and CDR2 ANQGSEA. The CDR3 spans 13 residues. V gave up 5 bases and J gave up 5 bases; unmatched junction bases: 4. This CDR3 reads CSVSTGGKDTQYF. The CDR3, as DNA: TGCAGCGTTTCGACAGGGGGCAAAGATACGCAGTATTTT.

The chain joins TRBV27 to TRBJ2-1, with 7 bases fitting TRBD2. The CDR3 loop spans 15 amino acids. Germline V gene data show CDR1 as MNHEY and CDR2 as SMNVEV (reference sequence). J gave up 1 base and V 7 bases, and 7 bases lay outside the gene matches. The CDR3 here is CASKRREGSYNEQFF. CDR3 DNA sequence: TGTGCCAGCAAGCGGAGGGAGGGTTCCTACAATGAGCAGTTCTTC.

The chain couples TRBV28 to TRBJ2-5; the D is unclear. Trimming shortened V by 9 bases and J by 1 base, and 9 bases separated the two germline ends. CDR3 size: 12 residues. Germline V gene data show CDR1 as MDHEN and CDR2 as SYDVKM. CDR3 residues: CASRTPQETQYF. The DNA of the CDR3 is TGTGCCAGTAGGACCCCCCAAGAGACCCAGTACTTC.

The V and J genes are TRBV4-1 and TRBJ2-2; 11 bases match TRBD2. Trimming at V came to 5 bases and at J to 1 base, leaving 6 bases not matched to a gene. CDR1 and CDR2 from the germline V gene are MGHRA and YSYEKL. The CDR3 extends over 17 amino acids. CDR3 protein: CASSGLAGGGNTGELFF. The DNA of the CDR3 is TGCGCCAGCAGCGGGCTAGCGGGAGGAGGGAACACCGGGGAGCTGTTTTTT.

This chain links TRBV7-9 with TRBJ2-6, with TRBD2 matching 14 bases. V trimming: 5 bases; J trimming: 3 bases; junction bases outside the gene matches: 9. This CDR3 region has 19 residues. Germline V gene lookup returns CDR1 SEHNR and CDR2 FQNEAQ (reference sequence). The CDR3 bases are TGTGCCAGCAGCCTGGGACTAGCGGGAGACCCGGGTGGGGCCAACGTCCTGACTTTC. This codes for CASSLGLAGDPGGANVLTF. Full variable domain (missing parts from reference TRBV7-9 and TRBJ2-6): DTGVSQNPRHKITKRGQNVTFRCDPISEHNRLYWYRQTLGQGPEFLTYFQNEAQLEKSRLLSDRFSAERPKGSFSTLEIQRTEQGDSAMYLCASSLGLAGDPGGANVLTFGAGSRLTVL.

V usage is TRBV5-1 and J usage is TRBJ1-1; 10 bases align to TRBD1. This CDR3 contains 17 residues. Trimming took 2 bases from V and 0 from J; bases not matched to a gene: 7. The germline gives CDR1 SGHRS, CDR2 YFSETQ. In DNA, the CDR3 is TGCGCCAGCAGCTTTCACGGACAGGGGGGGATGAACACTGAAGCTTTCTTT. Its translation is CASSFHGQGGMNTEAFF.

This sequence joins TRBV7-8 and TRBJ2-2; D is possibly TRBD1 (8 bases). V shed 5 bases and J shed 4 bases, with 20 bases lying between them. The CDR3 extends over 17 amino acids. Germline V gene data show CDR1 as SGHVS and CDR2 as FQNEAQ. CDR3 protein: CASSQSATGGGTGELFF. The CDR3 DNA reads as TGTGCCAGCAGCCAGAGCGCCACAGGGGGGGGCACCGGGGAGCTGTTTTTT.

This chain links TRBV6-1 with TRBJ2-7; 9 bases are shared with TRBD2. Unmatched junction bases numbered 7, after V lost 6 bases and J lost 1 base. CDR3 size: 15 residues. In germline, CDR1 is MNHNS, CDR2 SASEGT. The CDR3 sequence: CASRISSGKSYEQYF. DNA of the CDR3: TGTGCCAGCAGAATCTCTAGCGGGAAATCCTACGAGCAGTACTTC.

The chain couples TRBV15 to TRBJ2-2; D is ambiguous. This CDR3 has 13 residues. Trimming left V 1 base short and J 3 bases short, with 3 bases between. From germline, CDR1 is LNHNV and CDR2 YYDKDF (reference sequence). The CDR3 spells CATSRGDTGELFF. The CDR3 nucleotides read TGTGCCACCAGCAGAGGGGACACCGGGGAGCTGTTTTTT.

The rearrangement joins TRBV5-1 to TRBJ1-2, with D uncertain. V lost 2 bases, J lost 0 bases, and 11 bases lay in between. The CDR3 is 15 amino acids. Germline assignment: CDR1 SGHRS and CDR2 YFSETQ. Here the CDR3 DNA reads TGCGCCAGCAGCTTCGGCCAGCAAACTAACTATGGCTACACCTTC. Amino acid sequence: CASSFGQQTNYGYTF.

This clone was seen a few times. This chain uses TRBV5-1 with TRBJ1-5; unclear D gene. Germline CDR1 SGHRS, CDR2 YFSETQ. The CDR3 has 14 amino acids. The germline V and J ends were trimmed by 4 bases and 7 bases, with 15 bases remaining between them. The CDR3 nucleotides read TGCGCCAGCAGCCGGATGGGATCGGGGCAGCCCCAGCATTTT. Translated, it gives CASSRMGSGQPQHF.